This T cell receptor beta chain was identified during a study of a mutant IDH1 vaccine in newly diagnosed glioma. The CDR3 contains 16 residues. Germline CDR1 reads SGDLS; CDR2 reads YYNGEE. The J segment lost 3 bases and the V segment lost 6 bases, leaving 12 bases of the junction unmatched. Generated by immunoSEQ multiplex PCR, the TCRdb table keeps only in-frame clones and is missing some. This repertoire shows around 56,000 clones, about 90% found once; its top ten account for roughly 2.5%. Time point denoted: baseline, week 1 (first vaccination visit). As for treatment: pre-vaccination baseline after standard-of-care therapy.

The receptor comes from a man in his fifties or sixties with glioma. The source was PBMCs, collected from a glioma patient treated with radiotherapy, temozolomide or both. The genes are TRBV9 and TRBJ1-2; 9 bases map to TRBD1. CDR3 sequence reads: CASTVTGTGIDYGYTF. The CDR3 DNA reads TGTGCCAGCACCGTTACCGGGACAGGGATCGACTATGGCTACACCTTC.